The present entry profiles one TCR beta chain with its context. Germline CDR1 KGHDR, CDR2 SFDVKD. The CDR3 has 13 amino acids. Deletions cut 4 bases from V and 6 bases from J, with 11 bases between. This sample is drawn from a study of blood T cell repertoires in COVID-19. In the study overall: The United States, Italy and Spain provided the acute and convalescent COVID-19 samples. The cDNA or gDNA used as material had been derived from T cells, B-cell-depleted T cells, or PBMCs.

Per the authors' pipeline: Estimation of nucleated cell counts relied on the amplification of reference gene primers. Generated by immunoSEQ multiplex PCR, the TCRdb table keeps only in-frame clones and is missing some. V and J calls and clone size come straight from that table; D and trimming were deduced from the DNA. The sample contains about 110,000 clones, 70% to 75% of which appear only once. The sequenced material came from peripheral blood. The gene calls are TRBV24-1 and TRBJ1-2; D call uncertain. This sequence originates from a human donor with acute or convalescent COVID-19. The donor label of this sample is uncertain. The chain's CDR3 is CATSDSGRDGYTF. Written as DNA, the CDR3 is TGTGCCACCAGTGACTCTGGGAGGGATGGCTACACCTTC.